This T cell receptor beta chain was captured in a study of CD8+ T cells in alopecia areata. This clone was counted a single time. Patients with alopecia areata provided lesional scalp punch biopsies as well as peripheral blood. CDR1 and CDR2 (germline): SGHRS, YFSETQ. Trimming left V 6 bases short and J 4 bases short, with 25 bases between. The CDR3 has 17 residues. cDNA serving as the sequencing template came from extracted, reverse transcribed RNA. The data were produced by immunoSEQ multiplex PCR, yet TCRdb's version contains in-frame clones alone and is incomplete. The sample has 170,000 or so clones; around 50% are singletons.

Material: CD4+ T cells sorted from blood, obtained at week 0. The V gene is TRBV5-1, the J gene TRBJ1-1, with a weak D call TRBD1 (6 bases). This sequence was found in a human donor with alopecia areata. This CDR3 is CASNYRAQGSGGTEAFF. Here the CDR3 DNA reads TGCGCCAGCAACTATAGGGCACAGGGCTCAGGTGGCACTGAAGCTTTCTTT.